A selection of T cell receptor beta chains follows, all from one sample in a study of Ad26.COV2.S vaccination and SARS-CoV-2 variants. Here immunoSEQ multiplex PCR was the method, and the copy in TCRdb shows in-frame clones only, minus some. The sample records about 350,000 clones, around 84% being singletons. Material: peripheral blood, obtained in a trial of Ad26.COV2.S vaccine versus placebo. The source is a person aged 18-60 years who received the Ad26.COV2.S COVID-19 vaccine or a placebo. CDR3s include the opening cysteine and the closing phenylalanine or tryptophan. The order of the fields is CDR3 protein, V gene, J gene.

CDR3: CASRASGGEGDTQYF
V: TRBV3-1/TRBV3-2
J: TRBJ2-3

CDR3: CAWSEGVGPSYEQYF
V: TRBV30
J: TRBJ2-7

CDR3: CASSLMWGGRTGELFF
V: TRBV28
J: TRBJ2-2

CDR3: CASSPRQAARYSGEQYF
V: TRBV19
J: TRBJ2-7

CDR3: CASSPGQETQYF
V: TRBV18
J: TRBJ2-5

CDR3: CASSPGGAGQETQYF
V: TRBV5-1
J: TRBJ2-5

CDR3: CASTSRRTGGNEQFF
V: TRBV25-1
J: TRBJ2-1

CDR3: CASSPGQGAGTQYF
V: TRBV5-1
J: TRBJ2-5

CDR3: CASSLAPSGGPNTGELFF
V: TRBV7-8
J: TRBJ2-2

CDR3: CASSVWGNQETQYF
V: TRBV2
J: TRBJ2-5

CDR3: CASSYSSYNEQFF
V: TRBV6-5
J: TRBJ2-1

CDR3: CASSLDRVGPYEQYF
V: TRBV11-2
J: TRBJ2-7

CDR3: CASNLGQNTEAFF
V: TRBV2
J: TRBJ1-1

CDR3: CASNPVTGNTEAFF
V: TRBV2
J: TRBJ1-1

CDR3: CAISDISPLFRELFF
V: TRBV10-3
J: TRBJ2-2

CDR3: CASSQEFGTGINEQFF
V: TRBV14
J: TRBJ2-1

CDR3: CASSRGLEETQYF
V: TRBV7-9
J: TRBJ2-5

CDR3: CASKNRGVGILLDYGYTF
V: TRBV30
J: TRBJ1-2

CDR3: CAVRGGARTGEQYF
V: TRBV28
J: TRBJ2-7

CDR3: CASSRQGSTDTQYF
V: TRBV5-1
J: TRBJ2-3

CDR3: CASSQGRADTQYF
V: TRBV19
J: TRBJ2-3

CDR3: CATSRVGALDEQYF
V: TRBV15
J: TRBJ2-7

CDR3: CASSRDSYGYTF
V: TRBV10-2
J: TRBJ1-2

CDR3: CASSKPGQGNYEQYF
V: TRBV7-2
J: TRBJ2-7

CDR3: CASRSWTDSNTEAFF
V: TRBV19
J: TRBJ1-1

CDR3: CASSPLDRDYGYTF
V: TRBV18
J: TRBJ1-2

CDR3: CASSLDVGRGGYTF
V: TRBV7-9
J: TRBJ1-2

CDR3: CSALRENTIYF
V: TRBV20-1
J: TRBJ1-3

CDR3: CAWSVGTGNTEAFF
V: TRBV30
J: TRBJ1-1

CDR3: CAWTGANTEAFF
V: TRBV30
J: TRBJ1-1

CDR3: CASSLGTKPPYEQYF
V: TRBV19
J: TRBJ2-7

CDR3: CASSRQSTSGGPETQYF
V: TRBV7-2
J: TRBJ2-5